Listed below are T cell receptor beta chains from one sample, sequenced in a study of shared clonotypes between healthy human individuals. TCRdb keeps only in-frame clones here, not all; method: immunoSEQ multiplex PCR. In the table there are approximately 1,500,000 clones, 95% to 99% of which are singletons. Input material: naive CD4+ T cells sorted from blood. Receptors originate from a man aged 25 to 40 in good health. CDR3s include the opening cysteine and the closing phenylalanine or tryptophan. The D gene is left open where the match is weak. Part of the rows lack a size; the others show once, few, many or a class for expanded clones.

V gene	clone size	D gene	J gene	CDR3 protein	CDR3 DNA
TRBV27	-	-	TRBJ1-1	CASSLSRNTEAFF	TGTGCCAGCAGTTTATCTCGGAACACTGAAGCTTTCTTT
TRBV7-9	-	-	TRBJ1-5	CASSLSADRGNQPQHF	TGTGCCAGCAGCTTATCGGCAGACCGCGGCAATCAGCCCCAGCATTTT
TRBV6-5	-	-	TRBJ1-1	CASSYEPLNTEAFF	TGTGCCAGCAGTTACGAACCATTGAACACTGAAGCTTTCTTT
TRBV29-1	-	-	TRBJ1-2	CSVAVEYGYTF	TGCAGCGTTGCGGTGGAGTATGGCTACACCTTC
TRBV9	-	-	TRBJ2-5	CASSVAVTGQETQYF	TGTGCCAGCAGCGTAGCTGTAACGGGACAAGAGACCCAGTACTTC
TRBV10-3	-	TRBD1	TRBJ1-1	CAISRQGANTEAFF	TGTGCCATCAGTCGCCAGGGGGCGAACACTGAAGCTTTCTTT
TRBV18	-	TRBD1	TRBJ2-3	CASSPIQRTGGDTQYF	TGTGCCAGCTCACCAATTCAGCGGACAGGGGGAGATACGCAGTATTTT
TRBV6-6	-	TRBD2	TRBJ2-5	CASSHKLAGVGETQYF	TGTGCCAGCAGTCATAAGTTAGCGGGAGTGGGAGAGACCCAGTACTTC
TRBV19	-	TRBD1	TRBJ1-5	CASTTTGPPNQPQHF	TGTGCCAGTACTACGACAGGGCCCCCCAATCAGCCCCAGCATTTT
TRBV7-2	-	-	TRBJ2-3	CASSLTDTQYF	TGTGCCAGCAGCTTGACAGATACGCAGTATTTT
TRBV28	-	-	TRBJ2-1	CASLREAVVNNEQFF	TGTGCCAGCCTGCGAGAGGCAGTAGTGAACAATGAGCAGTTCTTC
TRBV11-2	-	-	TRBJ2-7	CASSLQLTGAYEQYF	TGTGCCAGCAGCTTACAACTGACAGGAGCCTACGAGCAGTACTTC
TRBV7-6	-	-	TRBJ2-7	CASSSLRGPNYEQYF	TGTGCCAGCAGCTCCTTGAGAGGGCCTAACTACGAGCAGTACTTC
TRBV2	-	-	TRBJ2-7	CASSVSRTYEQYF	TGTGCCAGCAGTGTATCTAGAACCTACGAGCAGTACTTC
TRBV5-1	-	-	TRBJ1-1	CASSSWSGRGRDTEAFF	TGCGCCAGCAGCTCCTGGTCGGGCAGGGGACGGGACACTGAAGCTTTCTTT
TRBV19	-	-	TRBJ2-5	CASSIPRGETQYF	TGTGCCAGTAGCATTCCGCGGGGAGAGACCCAGTACTTC
TRBV19	once	-	TRBJ1-1	CASSIPRGLGTEAFF	TGTGCCAGTAGTATACCCAGGGGCTTGGGGACTGAAGCTTTCTTT
TRBV6-5	-	-	TRBJ1-3	CASSYNGQIGNTIYF	TGTGCCAGCAGTTACAATGGACAGATTGGAAACACCATATATTTT
TRBV30	-	-	TRBJ2-7	CAWSVQGTAYEQYF	TGTGCCTGGAGTGTACAGGGAACAGCGTACGAGCAGTACTTC
TRBV5-6	-	-	TRBJ2-1	CASSPTRALSTDNEQFF	TGTGCCAGCAGCCCTACCCGGGCACTTAGTACCGACAATGAGCAGTTCTTC
TRBV2	-	TRBD2	TRBJ2-1	CASSDISGSTYNEQFF	TGTGCCAGCAGTGATATTAGCGGGAGCACCTACAATGAGCAGTTCTTC
TRBV11-2	-	-	TRBJ2-1	CASSLGASSYNEQFF	TGTGCCAGCAGCTTAGGGGCGAGCTCCTACAATGAGCAGTTCTTC
TRBV9	-	TRBD2	TRBJ2-7	CASSARLAIIHEQYF	TGTGCCAGCAGCGCCCGACTAGCGATCATCCACGAGCAGTACTTC
TRBV28	-	-	TRBJ2-2	CASSSPGRRTGELFF	TGTGCCAGCAGTTCCCCCGGGCGGAGGACCGGGGAGCTGTTTTTT
TRBV9	-	-	TRBJ2-6	CASSVGGSGANVLTF	TGTGCCAGCAGCGTAGGGGGTTCTGGGGCCAACGTCCTGACTTTC
TRBV5-1	-	TRBD2	TRBJ2-1	CASSELAGGNNEQFF	TGCGCCAGCTCTGAGCTAGCGGGAGGAAACAATGAGCAGTTCTTC
TRBV25-1	-	-	TRBJ2-1	CASRREFNEQFF	TGTGCCAGTCGGAGGGAGTTTAATGAGCAGTTCTTC
TRBV15	-	TRBD2	TRBJ2-5	CATSTPPAGGGETQYF	TGTGCCACCAGCACCCCGCCGGCGGGAGGGGGAGAGACCCAGTACTTC
TRBV19	-	TRBD2	TRBJ2-7	CASKLNPGGSYEQYF	TGTGCCAGTAAACTAAATCCGGGAGGTTCCTACGAGCAGTACTTC
TRBV12-5	once	TRBD2	TRBJ2-1	CASGLSGVYNEQFF	TGTGCTAGTGGTTTGAGCGGGGTATACAATGAGCAGTTCTTC
TRBV10-3	-	TRBD1	TRBJ2-7	CAISPGTGSYEQYF	TGTGCCATCAGTCCGGGGACAGGGTCCTACGAGCAGTACTTC
TRBV10-1	-	-	TRBJ1-3	CANSPRAGNTIYF	TGCGCTAATAGCCCCCGAGCCGGAAACACCATATATTTT
TRBV6-5	once	-	TRBJ2-1	CASSLDRTSYNEQFF	TGTGCCAGCAGCCTAGACAGGACCTCCTACAATGAGCAGTTCTTC
TRBV23-1	-	-	TRBJ2-5	CASRLLGPLSRETQYF	TGCGCCAGCAGACTACTAGGCCCGCTCTCAAGAGAGACCCAGTACTTC
TRBV19	-	TRBD1	TRBJ1-1	CASRTGGSTGEAFF	TGTGCCAGTAGGACAGGGGGATCAACAGGTGAAGCTTTCTTT
TRBV19	-	-	TRBJ2-5	CASSIGGRETQYF	TGTGCCAGTAGTATAGGGGGTAGGGAGACCCAGTACTTC
TRBV13	-	TRBD1	TRBJ1-1	CASSVQGPGNTEAFF	TGTGCCAGCAGCGTACAGGGGCCGGGGAACACTGAAGCTTTCTTT
TRBV19	-	-	TRBJ2-7	CASRRSSSYEQYF	TGTGCCAGTAGACGGAGTAGCTCCTACGAGCAGTACTTC
TRBV25-1	-	-	TRBJ2-5	CASSQRSGFGETQYF	TGTGCCAGCAGTCAACGAAGTGGGTTCGGAGAGACCCAGTACTTC
TRBV7-2	-	-	TRBJ2-5	CASSLVAGTQYF	TGTGCCAGCAGCTTGGTGGCAGGGACCCAGTACTTC
TRBV19	-	-	TRBJ1-2	CASSIFADYGYTF	TGTGCCAGTAGTATCTTTGCCGACTATGGCTACACCTTC
TRBV28	-	TRBD1	TRBJ2-3	CASSARQGGMTDTQYF	TGTGCCAGCAGTGCCCGACAGGGGGGTATGACAGATACGCAGTATTTT
TRBV6-5	-	TRBD1	TRBJ2-7	CASSYLTGTVTYEQYF	TGTGCCAGCAGTTACCTTACCGGGACAGTGACCTACGAGCAGTACTTC
TRBV5-6	-	-	TRBJ1-5	CASSKGRNNQPQHF	TGTGCCAGCAGCAAAGGACGGAACAATCAGCCCCAGCATTTT
TRBV7-2	-	-	TRBJ2-7	CASSRGTSFSYEQYF	TGTGCCAGCAGCCGCGGGACATCCTTCTCCTACGAGCAGTACTTC
TRBV28	-	-	TRBJ2-7	CASRGRTGRSRYEQYF	TGTGCCAGCAGGGGCCGGACCGGGCGTTCTCGCTACGAGCAGTACTTC
TRBV7-9	-	TRBD2	TRBJ2-5	CASSSSRGMAGDKETQYF	TGTGCCAGCAGCTCATCTCGGGGGATGGCGGGAGATAAAGAGACCCAGTACTTC
TRBV23-1	-	-	TRBJ2-1	CASSQSWQGLVGEQFF	TGCGCCAGCAGTCAATCATGGCAGGGATTAGTTGGTGAGCAGTTCTTC
TRBV7-3	-	TRBD2	TRBJ2-3	CASSRGRAPDTQYF	TGTGCCAGCAGCCGCGGGAGGGCCCCAGATACGCAGTATTTT
TRBV5-4	-	TRBD2	TRBJ2-4	CASSFGLAGAGAKNIQYF	TGTGCCAGCAGCTTCGGACTAGCGGGAGCCGGAGCCAAAAACATTCAGTACTTC
TRBV7-9	-	-	TRBJ2-2	CASRTQDLGDTGELFF	TGTGCCAGCCGAACCCAGGATTTGGGGGACACCGGGGAGCTGTTTTTT
TRBV28	-	TRBD1	TRBJ2-7	CASSRRGQGPYEQYF	TGTGCCAGCAGTCGTCGGGGACAGGGCCCCTACGAGCAGTACTTC
TRBV7-9	-	-	TRBJ2-1	CASSLFPARGFNDEQFF	TGTGCCAGCAGCTTATTTCCAGCGAGGGGATTCAACGATGAGCAGTTCTTC
TRBV5-1	-	TRBD2	TRBJ2-1	CASSPGLAGGYNEQFF	TGCGCCAGCAGCCCAGGACTAGCGGGAGGTTACAATGAGCAGTTCTTC
TRBV19	-	TRBD2	TRBJ2-2	CASSYGTTNTGELFF	TGTGCCAGTAGTTATGGGACTACCAACACCGGGGAGCTGTTTTTT